This section outlines one T cell receptor beta chain sequence together with its context. Other DNA sequences within the sample encode an identical CDR3. Generated by immunoSEQ multiplex PCR, the TCRdb table keeps only in-frame clones and is missing some. The profile shows some 740,000 clones, roughly 92% of them singletons. CD45RO-negative CD8 cells positively selected for CCR7 made up the naive population, which excluded terminally differentiated effector memory CD45RA+ cells. This sample was taken from a study of shared clonotypes between healthy human individuals. For the study at large: Donors were two women and a few men aged 18 to 49. For every donor, three CD4 naive, three CD4 memory, two CD8 naive and one CD8 memory plates were used.

The material sequenced was naive CD8+ T cells sorted from blood. The TCR sequence derives from a man between 25 and 39 years old in good health.

CDR3 coding DNA: TGTGCCAGTAGTCCAGGGTACAATGAGCAGTTCTTC. Protein sequence: CASSPGYNEQFF. The J gene is TRBJ2-1, the V gene TRBV19; a possible D gene is TRBD1 (5 bases). The V end was cut by 5 bases, the J end by 4 bases, with 6 bases between. Germline assignment: CDR1 LNHDA and CDR2 SQIVND (reference sequence). This CDR3 is built from 12 residues.